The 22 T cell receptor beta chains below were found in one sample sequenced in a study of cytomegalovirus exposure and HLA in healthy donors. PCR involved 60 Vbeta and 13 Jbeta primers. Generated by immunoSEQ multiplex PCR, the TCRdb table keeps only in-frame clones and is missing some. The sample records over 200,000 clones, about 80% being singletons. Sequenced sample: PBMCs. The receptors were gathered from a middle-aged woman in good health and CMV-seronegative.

The CDR3 sequence is CASSLNLDLDYEQYF. The CDR3 DNA reads as TGTGCCAGCAGCTTAAATCTAGATCTCGACTACGAGCAGTACTTC. This chain links TRBV7-9 with TRBJ2-7; D not certain. The CDR3 spans 15 residues. CDR1 is SEHNR and CDR2 is FQNEAQ in the germline V gene (reference sequence). Trimming took off 2 bases at V and 3 bases at J, with 14 bases between the two ends.

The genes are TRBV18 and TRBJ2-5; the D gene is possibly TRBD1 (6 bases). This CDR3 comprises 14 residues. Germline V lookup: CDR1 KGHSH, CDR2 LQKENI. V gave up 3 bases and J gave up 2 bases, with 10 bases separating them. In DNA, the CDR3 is TGTGCCAGCTCACCGACGACAGGTCAAGAGACCCAGTACTTC. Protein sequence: CASSPTTGQETQYF.

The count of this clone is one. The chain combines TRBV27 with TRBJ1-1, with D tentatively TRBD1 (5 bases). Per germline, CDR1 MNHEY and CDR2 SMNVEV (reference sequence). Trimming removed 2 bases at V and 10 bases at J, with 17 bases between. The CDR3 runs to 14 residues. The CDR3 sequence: CASSLRAGGVGAFF. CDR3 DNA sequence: TGTGCCAGCAGTTTAAGGGCCGGGGGGGTGGGAGCTTTCTTT.

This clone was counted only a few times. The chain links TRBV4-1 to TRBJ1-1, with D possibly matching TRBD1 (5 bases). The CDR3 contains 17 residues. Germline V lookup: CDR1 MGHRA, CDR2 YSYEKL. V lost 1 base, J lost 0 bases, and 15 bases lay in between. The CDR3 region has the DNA TGCGCCAGCAGCCAAGGTTTGTTTGGGGGGGTGAACACTGAAGCTTTCTTT. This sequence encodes CASSQGLFGGVNTEAFF.

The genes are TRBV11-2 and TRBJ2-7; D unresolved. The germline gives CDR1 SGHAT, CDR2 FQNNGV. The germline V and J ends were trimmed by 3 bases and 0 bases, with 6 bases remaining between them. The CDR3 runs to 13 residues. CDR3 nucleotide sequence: TGTGCCAGCAGCTTGAAGAGCTCCTACGAGCAGTACTTC. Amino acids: CASSLKSSYEQYF.

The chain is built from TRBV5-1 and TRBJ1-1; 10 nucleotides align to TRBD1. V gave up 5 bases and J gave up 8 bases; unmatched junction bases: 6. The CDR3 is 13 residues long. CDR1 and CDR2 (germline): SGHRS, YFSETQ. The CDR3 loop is CASRRQGAREAFF. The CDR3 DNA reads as TGCGCCAGCAGGCGACAGGGGGCTAGAGAAGCTTTCTTT.

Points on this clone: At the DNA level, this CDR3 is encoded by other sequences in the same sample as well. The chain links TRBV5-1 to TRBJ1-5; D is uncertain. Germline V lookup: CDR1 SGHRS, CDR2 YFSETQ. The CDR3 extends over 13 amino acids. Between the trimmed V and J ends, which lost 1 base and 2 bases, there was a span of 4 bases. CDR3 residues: CASSLTGNQPQHF. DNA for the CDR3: TGCGCCAGCAGCTTGACAGGCAATCAGCCCCAGCATTTT.

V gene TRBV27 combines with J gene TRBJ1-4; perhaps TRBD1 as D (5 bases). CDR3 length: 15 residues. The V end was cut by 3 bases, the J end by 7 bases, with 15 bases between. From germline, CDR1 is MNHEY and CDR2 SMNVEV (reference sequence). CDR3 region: CASSFSGGSGEKLFF. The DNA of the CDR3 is TGTGCCAGCAGTTTCTCGGGGGGATCGGGTGAAAAACTGTTTTTT.

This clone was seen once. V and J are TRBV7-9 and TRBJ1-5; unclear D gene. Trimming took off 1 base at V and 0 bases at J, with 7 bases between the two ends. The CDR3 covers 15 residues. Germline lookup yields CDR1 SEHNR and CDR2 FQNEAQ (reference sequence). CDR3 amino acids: CASSLGENSNQPQHF. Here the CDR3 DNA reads TGTGCCAGCAGCTTAGGGGAGAATAGCAATCAGCCCCAGCATTTT. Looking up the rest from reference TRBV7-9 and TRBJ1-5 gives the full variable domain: DTGVSQNPRHKITKRGQNVTFRCDPISEHNRLYWYRQTLGQGPEFLTYFQNEAQLEKSRLLSDRFSAERPKGSFSTLEIQRTEQGDSAMYLCASSLGENSNQPQHFGDGTRLSIL.

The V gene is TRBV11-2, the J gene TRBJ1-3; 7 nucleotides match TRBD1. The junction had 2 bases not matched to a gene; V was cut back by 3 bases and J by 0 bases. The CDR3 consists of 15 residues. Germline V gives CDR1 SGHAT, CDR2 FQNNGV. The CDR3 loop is CASSFRDSSGNTIYF. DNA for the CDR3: TGTGCCAGCAGCTTCCGGGACAGCTCTGGAAACACCATATATTTT.

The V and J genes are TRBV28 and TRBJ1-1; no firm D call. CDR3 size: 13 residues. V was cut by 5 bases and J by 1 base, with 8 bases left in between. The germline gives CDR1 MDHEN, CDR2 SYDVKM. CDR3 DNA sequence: TGTGCCAGCAGTAATGGAGGGAACACTGAAGCTTTCTTT. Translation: CASSNGGNTEAFF. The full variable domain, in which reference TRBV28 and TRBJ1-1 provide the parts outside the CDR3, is DVKVTQSSRYLVKRTGEKVFLECVQDMDHENMFWYRQDPGLGLRLIYFSYDVKMKEKGDIPEGYSVSREKKERFSLILESASTNQTSMYLCASSNGGNTEAFFGQGTRLTVV.

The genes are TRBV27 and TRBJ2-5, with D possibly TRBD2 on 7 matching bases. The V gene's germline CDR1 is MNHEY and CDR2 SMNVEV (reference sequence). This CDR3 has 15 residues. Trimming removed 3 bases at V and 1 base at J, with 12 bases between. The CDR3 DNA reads TGTGCCAGCAGTTTTGGGGGGGGGCCCCAAGAGACCCAGTACTTC. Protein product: CASSFGGGPQETQYF.

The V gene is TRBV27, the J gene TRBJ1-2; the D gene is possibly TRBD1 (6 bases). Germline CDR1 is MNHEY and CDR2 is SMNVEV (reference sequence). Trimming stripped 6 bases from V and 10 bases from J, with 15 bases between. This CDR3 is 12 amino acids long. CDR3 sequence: CASRSQGGHYTF. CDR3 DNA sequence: TGTGCCAGCAGATCCCAAGGGGGTCACTACACCTTC.

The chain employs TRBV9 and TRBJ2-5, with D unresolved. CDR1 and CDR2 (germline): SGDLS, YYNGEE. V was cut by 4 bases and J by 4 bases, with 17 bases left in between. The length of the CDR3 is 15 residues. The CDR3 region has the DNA TGTGCCAGCAGCCTAGGCCCGACGCGAGGAGAGACCCAGTACTTC. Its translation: CASSLGPTRGETQYF.

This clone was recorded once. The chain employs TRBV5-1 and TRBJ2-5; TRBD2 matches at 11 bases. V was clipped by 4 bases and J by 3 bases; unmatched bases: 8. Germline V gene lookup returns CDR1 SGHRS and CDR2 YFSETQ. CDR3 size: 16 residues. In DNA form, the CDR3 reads TGCGCCAGCAGCCCGGGGACTAGCGGAGGAAAAGAGACCCAGTACTTC. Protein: CASSPGTSGGKETQYF.

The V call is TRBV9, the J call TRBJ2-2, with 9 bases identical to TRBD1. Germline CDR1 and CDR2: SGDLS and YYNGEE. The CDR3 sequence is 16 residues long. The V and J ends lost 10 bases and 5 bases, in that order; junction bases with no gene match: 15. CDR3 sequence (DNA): TGTGCCTCCGGATCAGGGGGGACAGGGATTACCGGGGAGCTGTTTTTT. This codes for CASGSGGTGITGELFF.

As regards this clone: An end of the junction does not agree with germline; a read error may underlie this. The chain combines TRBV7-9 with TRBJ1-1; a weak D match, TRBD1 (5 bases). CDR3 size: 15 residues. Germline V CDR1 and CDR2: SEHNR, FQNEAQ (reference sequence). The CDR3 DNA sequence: TGTTCCAGCAGCTTACCTGGACACTCGAACACTGAAGCTTTCTTT. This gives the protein CSSSLPGHSNTEAFF.

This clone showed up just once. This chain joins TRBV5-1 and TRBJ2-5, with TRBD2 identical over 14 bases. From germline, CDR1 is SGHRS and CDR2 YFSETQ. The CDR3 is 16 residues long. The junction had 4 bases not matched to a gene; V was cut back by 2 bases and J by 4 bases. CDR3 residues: CASSFQGLAGAETQYF. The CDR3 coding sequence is TGCGCCAGCAGCTTCCAGGGACTAGCGGGGGCAGAGACCCAGTACTTC.

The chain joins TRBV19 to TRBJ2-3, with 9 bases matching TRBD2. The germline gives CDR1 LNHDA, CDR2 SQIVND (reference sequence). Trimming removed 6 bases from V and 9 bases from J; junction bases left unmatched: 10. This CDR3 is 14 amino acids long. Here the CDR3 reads CASRQLAGPDTQYF. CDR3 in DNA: TGTGCCAGTAGGCAGCTAGCGGGGCCTGACACGCAGTATTTT.

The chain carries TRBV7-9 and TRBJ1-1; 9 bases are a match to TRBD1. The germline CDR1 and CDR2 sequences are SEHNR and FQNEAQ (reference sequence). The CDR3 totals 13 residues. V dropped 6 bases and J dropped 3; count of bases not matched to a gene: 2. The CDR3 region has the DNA TGTGCCAGCAGTCGGACAGGGGACACTGAAGCTTTCTTT. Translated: CASSRTGDTEAFF.

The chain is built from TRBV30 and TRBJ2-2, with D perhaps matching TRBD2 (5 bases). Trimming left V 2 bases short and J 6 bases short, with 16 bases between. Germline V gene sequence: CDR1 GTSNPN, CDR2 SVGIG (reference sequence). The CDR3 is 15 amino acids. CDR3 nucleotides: TGTGCCTGGAGTTTAAGACCCCTGAGGGCCGGGGAGCTGTTTTTT. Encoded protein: CAWSLRPLRAGELFF. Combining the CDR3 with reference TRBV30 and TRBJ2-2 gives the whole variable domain SQTIHQWPATLVQPVGSPLSLECTVEGTSNPNLYWYRQAAGRGLQLLFYSVGIGQISSEVPQNLSASRPQDRQFILSSKKLLLSDSGFYLCAWSLRPLRAGELFFGEGSRLTVL.

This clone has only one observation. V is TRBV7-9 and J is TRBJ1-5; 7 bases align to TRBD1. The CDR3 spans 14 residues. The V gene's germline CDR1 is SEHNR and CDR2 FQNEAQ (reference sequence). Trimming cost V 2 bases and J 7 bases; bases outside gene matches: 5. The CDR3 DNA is TGTGCCAGCAGCTTAACAGGGGTGGGGCAGCCCCAGCATTTT. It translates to CASSLTGVGQPQHF.